These 9 T cell receptor beta chains share one sample of origin, sequenced in a study of blood T cell repertoires in COVID-19. Repertoires were generated with immunoSEQ multiplex PCR, while TCRdb's copy carries only in-frame clones and drops some. Found here are approximately 320,000 clones, over 75% of them singletons; the top ten hold 6% to 9%. Sequencing used peripheral blood. Receptor source: a human donor in a cohort sampled during active COVID-19.

The gene calls are TRBV6-5 and TRBJ1-1, with unresolved D. V lost 11 bases, J lost 3 bases, and 19 bases lay in between. The CDR3 has 14 amino acids. Per the germline V gene, CDR1 is MNHEY and CDR2 is SVGAGI. As DNA, the CDR3 is TGTGCCGGCCGGGAGAATGAGTTGGACACTGAAGCTTTCTTT. Translating gives CAGRENELDTEAFF.

The rearrangement uses TRBV20-1 and TRBJ2-5, with 9 bases fitting TRBD2. Germline V gene sequence: CDR1 DFQATT, CDR2 SNEGSKA (reference sequence). The CDR3 length is 16 residues. J gave up 0 bases and V 6 bases, and 11 bases lay outside the gene matches. The DNA of the CDR3 is TGCAGTGCCAGTGGGGTTAGCGGGGGCCACCAAGAGACCCAGTACTTC. Translated: CSASGVSGGHQETQYF.

This chain joins TRBV7-9 and TRBJ2-1; TRBD1 is a possible D gene (5 bases). Per the germline V gene, CDR1 is SEHNR and CDR2 is FQNEAQ (reference sequence). The CDR3 extends over 17 amino acids. Trimming removed 9 bases from V and 2 bases from J, with 23 bases in between. The CDR3 sequence is CASRGRTRKLAYNEQFF. In DNA, the CDR3 is TGTGCCAGTAGAGGCCGGACAAGAAAGTTGGCCTACAATGAGCAGTTCTTC.

This rearrangement joins TRBV5-1 to TRBJ1-1; tentative D call: TRBD1 (6 bases). The CDR3 has 14 amino acids. Germline V gives CDR1 SGHRS, CDR2 YFSETQ. V was cut by 0 bases and J by 7 bases, with 13 bases left in between. The CDR3 region is CASSLAQRGGEAFF. CDR3 nucleotide sequence: TGCGCCAGCAGCTTGGCCCAAAGAGGGGGTGAAGCTTTCTTT.

A few counts support this clone. This chain uses TRBV5-6 with TRBJ1-3; 7 nucleotides match TRBD1. The V segment lost 3 bases and the J segment 4 bases; nucleotides outside the gene matches: 4. Germline CDR1 reads SGHDT; CDR2 reads YYEEEE. The CDR3 has 14 amino acids. The CDR3, as DNA: TGTGCCAGCAGCTACCCGACAGGGGGAAACACCATATATTTT. Protein product: CASSYPTGGNTIYF.

The chain employs TRBV3-1 (or the pseudogene TRBV3-2) and TRBJ1-2, with unresolved D. The CDR3 is made up of 14 amino acids. CDR1 LGHDT and CDR2 YNNKEL come from the germline V gene (reference sequence). V lost 1 base, J lost 6 bases, and 12 bases lay in between. In DNA, the CDR3 is TGTGCCAGCAGCCAAGTAGGAACAGTACATGGCTACACCTTC. Amino acids: CASSQVGTVHGYTF.

The chain employs TRBV2 and TRBJ2-7; TRBD1 is a possible D gene (5 bases). V was clipped by 2 bases and J by 5 bases, with 16 bases between them. Per germline, CDR1 SNHLY and CDR2 FYNNEI. The CDR3 consists of 15 residues. The CDR3 DNA reads as TGTGCCAGCAGTGAAAGGCAGGGCATCGTGGACGAGCAGTACTTC. It translates to CASSERQGIVDEQYF.

J is TRBJ1-2 and V is TRBV7-9; TRBD1 might be the D (6 bases). The length of the CDR3 is 16 residues. The germline CDR1 and CDR2 sequences are SEHNR and FQNEAQ (reference sequence). V was cut by 3 bases and J by 0 bases, with 14 bases left in between. CDR3 nucleotide sequence: TGTGCCAGCAGCTTCCCGGTGGGACAACCTAACTATGGCTACACCTTC. This gives the protein CASSFPVGQPNYGYTF.

This chain links TRBV5-6 with TRBJ1-5; D is unresolved. Germline assignment: CDR1 SGHDT and CDR2 YYEEEE. The CDR3 spans 13 residues. V lost 4 bases, J lost 6 bases, and 11 bases lay in between. CDR3 loop: CASSPVGAQPQHF. The CDR3 nucleotides are TGTGCCAGCAGCCCTGTCGGAGCTCAGCCCCAGCATTTT.